This T cell receptor (beta chain) was documented in a study of post-analysis software for immune sequencing data. Study conclusions and caveats: Comparison of patients with controls showed about 5 TRBV segments more frequent in patients, TRBV5-6, TRBV5-1 and TRBV20-1 among them.

A word on this clonotype: The antigen remains undetermined.

Presence of unique molecular identifiers characterized the TCR beta cDNA libraries. TCRdb re-derived calls from the PCR reads in MiXCR, one entry per CDR3 protein. This table has 650,000 to 900,000 distinct CDR3 sequences, more than 45% appearing once. The CDR3 has 15 amino acids. Germline CDR1 reads MDHEN; CDR2 reads SYDVKM. V gave up 3 bases and J gave up 3 bases, with 14 bases separating them. This chain connects TRBV28 to TRBJ1-1, with no clear D. The receptor comes from a girl aged 5 to 17 with multiple sclerosis. The sequenced sample consisted of blood. CDR3 bases: TGTGCCAGCAGTTTGGGCCCAGACCAGGACACTGAAGCTTTCTTT. Translated, it gives CASSLGPDQDTEAFF.